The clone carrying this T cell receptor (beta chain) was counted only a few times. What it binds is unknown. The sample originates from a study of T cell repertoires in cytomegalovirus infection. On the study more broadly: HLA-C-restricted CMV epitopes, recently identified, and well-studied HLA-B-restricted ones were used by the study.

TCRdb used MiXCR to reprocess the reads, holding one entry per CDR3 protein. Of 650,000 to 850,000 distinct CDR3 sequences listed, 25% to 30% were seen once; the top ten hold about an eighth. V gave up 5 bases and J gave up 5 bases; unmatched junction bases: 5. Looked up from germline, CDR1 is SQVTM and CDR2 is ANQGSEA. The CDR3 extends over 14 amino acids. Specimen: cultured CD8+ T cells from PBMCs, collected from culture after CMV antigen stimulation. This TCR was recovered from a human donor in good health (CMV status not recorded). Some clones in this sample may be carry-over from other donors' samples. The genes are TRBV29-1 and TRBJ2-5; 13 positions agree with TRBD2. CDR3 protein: CSVFGLAGVETQYF. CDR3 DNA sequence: TGCAGCGTTTTTGGACTAGCGGGGGTGGAGACCCAGTACTTC.